The clone carrying this TCR beta chain was detected only a few times. What it binds is unknown. The data originate from a study of early T cells in non-severe SARS-CoV-2 infection. On the study more broadly: Sequencing input comprised bulk RNA from unsorted whole blood; chain pairing was not available. General study points: Reliance on VDJdb matching favored anti-spike CD8 responses; private and CD4 specificities were missed.

CDR3 length: 14 residues. J lost 0 bases, V lost 8 bases, and 6 bases had no gene match. Molecules of cDNA were individually given unique molecular identifiers that were attached to them. TCRdb re-called the 5' RACE reads through MiXCR, storing one row per CDR3 protein. The sample lists fewer than 35,000 distinct CDR3 sequences, approximately 10% occurring once. The material sequenced was whole blood. The sequence was obtained from an adult who was a healthcare worker with PCR-confirmed SARS-CoV-2 infection or an uninfected control (not recorded which). The chain couples TRBV12-3 or TRBV12-4 to TRBJ2-7; 8 bases fit TRBD1. CDR3 coding DNA: TGTGCCAGCCAGCGGACAGGGACCTCCTACGAGCAGTACTTC. As protein: CASQRTGTSYEQYF.